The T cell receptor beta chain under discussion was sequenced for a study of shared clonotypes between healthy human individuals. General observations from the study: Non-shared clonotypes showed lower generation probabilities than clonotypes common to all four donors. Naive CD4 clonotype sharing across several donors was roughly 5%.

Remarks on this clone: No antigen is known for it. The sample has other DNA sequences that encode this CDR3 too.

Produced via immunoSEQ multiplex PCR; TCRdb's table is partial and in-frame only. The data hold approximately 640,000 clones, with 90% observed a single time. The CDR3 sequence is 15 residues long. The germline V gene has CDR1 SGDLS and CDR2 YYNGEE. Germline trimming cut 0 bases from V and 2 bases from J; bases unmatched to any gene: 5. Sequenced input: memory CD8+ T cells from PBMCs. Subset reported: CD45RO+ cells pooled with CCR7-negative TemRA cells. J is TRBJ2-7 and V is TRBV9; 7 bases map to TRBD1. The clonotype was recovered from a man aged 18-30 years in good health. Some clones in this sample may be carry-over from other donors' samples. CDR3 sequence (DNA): TGTGCCAGCAGCGTAGGGGACAGTTCCACCTACGAGCAGTACTTC. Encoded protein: CASSVGDSSTYEQYF.